Given below is one T cell receptor beta chain in context. Clones were sequenced by immunoSEQ multiplex PCR, and TCRdb holds only the in-frame ones, with some missing. Here the sample spans 50,000 to 70,000 clones, approximately 82% being singletons. After removal of 3 bases from V and 6 bases from J, the junction contained 4 bases not matched to a gene. From germline, CDR1 is LNHDA and CDR2 SQIVND (reference sequence). There are 14 residues in the CDR3. This entry belongs to a study of radiotherapy plus CTLA-4 blockade in lung cancer. This receptor was obtained from a human donor with non-small cell lung cancer whose response to radiotherapy plus ipilimumab could not be evaluated. The J gene is TRBJ2-3, the V gene TRBV19, with TRBD2 matching 9 bases. The sample here was peripheral blood, taken from a patient treated with radiotherapy plus ipilimumab. CDR3 residues: CASSISGSGDTQYF. DNA for the CDR3: TGTGCCAGTAGTATTAGCGGGAGCGGTGATACGCAGTATTTT.